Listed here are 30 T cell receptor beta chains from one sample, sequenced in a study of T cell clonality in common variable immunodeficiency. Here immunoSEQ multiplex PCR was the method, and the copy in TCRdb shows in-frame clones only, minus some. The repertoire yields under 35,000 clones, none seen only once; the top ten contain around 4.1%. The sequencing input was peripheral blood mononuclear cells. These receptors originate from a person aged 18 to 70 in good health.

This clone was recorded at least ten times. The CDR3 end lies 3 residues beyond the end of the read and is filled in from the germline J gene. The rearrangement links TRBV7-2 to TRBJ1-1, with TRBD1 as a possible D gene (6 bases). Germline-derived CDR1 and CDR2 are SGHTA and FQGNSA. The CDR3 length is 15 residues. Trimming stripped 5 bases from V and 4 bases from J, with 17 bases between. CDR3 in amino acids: CASSPRRGGTTEAFF. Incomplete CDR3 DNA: TGTGCCAGCAGCCCCCGGAGGGGGGGAACCACTGAA.

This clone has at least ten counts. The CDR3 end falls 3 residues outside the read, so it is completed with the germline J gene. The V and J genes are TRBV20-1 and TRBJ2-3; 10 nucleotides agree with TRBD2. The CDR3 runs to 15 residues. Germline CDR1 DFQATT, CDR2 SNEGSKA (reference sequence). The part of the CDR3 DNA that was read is TGCAGTGCTAGACCTAGCGGGGGACCCCAAGAGACG. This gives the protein CSARPSGGPQET. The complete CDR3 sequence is CSARPSGGPQETQYF.

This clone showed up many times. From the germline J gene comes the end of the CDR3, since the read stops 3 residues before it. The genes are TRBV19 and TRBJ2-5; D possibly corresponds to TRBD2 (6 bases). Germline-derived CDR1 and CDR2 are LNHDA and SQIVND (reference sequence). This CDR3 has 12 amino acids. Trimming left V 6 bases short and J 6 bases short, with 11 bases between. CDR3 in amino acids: CASRDRGKTQYF. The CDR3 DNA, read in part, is TGTGCCAGTAGGGACCGGGGGAAGACC. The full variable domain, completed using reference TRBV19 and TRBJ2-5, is DGGITQSPKYLFRKEGQNVTLSCEQNLNHDAMYWYRQDPGQGLRLIYYSQIVNDFQKGDIAEGYSVSREKKESFPLTVTSAQKNPTAFYLCASRDRGKTQYFGPGTRLLVL.

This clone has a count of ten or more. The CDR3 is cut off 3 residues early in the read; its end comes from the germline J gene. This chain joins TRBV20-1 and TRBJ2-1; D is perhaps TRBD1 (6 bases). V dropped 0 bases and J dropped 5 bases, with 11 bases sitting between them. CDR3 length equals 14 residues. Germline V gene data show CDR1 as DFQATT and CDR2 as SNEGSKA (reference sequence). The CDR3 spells CSAREARDNNEQFF. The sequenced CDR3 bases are TGCAGTGCTAGAGAGGCCAGGGACAACAATGAG.

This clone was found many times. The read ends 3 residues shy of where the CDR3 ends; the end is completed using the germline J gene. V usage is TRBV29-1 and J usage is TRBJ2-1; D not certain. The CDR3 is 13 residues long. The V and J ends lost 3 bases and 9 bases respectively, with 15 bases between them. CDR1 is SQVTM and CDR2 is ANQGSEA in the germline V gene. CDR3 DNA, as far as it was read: TGCAGCGTTGATAGTGGCCGGGTGGTTGAG. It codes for CSVDSGRVVE. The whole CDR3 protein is CSVDSGRVVEQFF.

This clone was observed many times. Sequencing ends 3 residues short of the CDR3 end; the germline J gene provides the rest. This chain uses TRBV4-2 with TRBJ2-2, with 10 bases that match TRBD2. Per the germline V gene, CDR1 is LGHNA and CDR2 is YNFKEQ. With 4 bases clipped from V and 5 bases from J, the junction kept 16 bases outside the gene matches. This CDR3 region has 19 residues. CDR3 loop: CASSPGLAGAGIGTGELFF. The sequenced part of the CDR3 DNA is TGTGCCAGCAGCCCCGGCCTAGCGGGAGCAGGTATAGGGACCGGGGAG.

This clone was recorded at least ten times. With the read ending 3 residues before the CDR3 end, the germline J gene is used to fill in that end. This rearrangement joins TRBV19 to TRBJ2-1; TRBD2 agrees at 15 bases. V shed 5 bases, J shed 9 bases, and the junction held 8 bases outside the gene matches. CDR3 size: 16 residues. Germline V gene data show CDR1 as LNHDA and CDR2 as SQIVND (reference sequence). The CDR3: CASSGRTSGRVGEQFF. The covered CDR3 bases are TGTGCCAGTAGTGGACGGACTAGCGGGAGGGTGGGTGAG.

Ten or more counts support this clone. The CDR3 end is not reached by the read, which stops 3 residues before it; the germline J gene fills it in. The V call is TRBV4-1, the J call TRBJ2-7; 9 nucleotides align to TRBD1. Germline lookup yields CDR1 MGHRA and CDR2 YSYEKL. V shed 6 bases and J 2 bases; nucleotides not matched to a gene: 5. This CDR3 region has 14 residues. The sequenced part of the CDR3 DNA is TGCGCCAGCAGTCGGGACAGGGTGACCTACGAG. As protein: CASSRDRVTYE. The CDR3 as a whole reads CASSRDRVTYEQYF.

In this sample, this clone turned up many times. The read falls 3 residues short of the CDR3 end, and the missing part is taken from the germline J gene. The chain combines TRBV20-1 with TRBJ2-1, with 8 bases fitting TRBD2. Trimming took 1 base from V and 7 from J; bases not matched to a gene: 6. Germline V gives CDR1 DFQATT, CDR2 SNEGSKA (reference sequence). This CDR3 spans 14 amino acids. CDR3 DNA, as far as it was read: TGCAGTGCTAGAGTATTCGGGAGGGGAAATGAG. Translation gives CSARVFGRGNE. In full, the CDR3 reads CSARVFGRGNEQFF.

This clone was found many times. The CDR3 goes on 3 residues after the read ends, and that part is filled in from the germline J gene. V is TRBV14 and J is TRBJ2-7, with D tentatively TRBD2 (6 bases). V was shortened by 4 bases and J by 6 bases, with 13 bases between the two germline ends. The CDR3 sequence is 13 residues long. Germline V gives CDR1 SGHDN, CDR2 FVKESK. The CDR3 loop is CASSPLRESEQYF. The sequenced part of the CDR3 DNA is TGTGCCAGCAGCCCCTTGCGGGAAAGCGAG.

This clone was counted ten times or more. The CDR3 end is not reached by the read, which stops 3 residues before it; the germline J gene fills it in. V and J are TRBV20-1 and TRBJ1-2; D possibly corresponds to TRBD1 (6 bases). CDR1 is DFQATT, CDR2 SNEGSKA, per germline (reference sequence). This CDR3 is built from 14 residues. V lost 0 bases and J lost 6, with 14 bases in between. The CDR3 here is CSARDQREGDGYTF. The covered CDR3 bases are TGCAGTGCTAGAGATCAAAGGGAGGGGGATGGC.

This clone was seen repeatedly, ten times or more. CDR3 DNA (partial): TGTGCCAGCAGCCGGGGGGGAGCTACGGAGACC. It translates to CASSRGGATET. From start to end, the CDR3 is CASSRGGATETQYF. The chain recombines TRBV7-2 with TRBJ2-5; TRBD2 agrees at 8 bases. The read finishes 3 residues shy of the CDR3 end, and the germline J gene is used to complete it. The germline V gene has CDR1 SGHTA and CDR2 FQGNSA. The CDR3 is 14 amino acids. Trimming took 5 bases from V and 5 from J; bases not matched to a gene: 7.

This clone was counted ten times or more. Partial CDR3 DNA: TGCAGTGCCCGACGAGGGGGCCGGACAGATACG. Encoded protein: CSARRGGRTDT. The whole CDR3 protein reads CSARRGGRTDTQYF. The genes are TRBV20-1 and TRBJ2-3; 7 bases fit TRBD1. The read comes to an end 3 residues before the CDR3 does, leaving the germline J gene to fill in the end. V was pared by 6 bases and J by 3 bases, with 9 bases of the junction left unmatched. Germline lookup yields CDR1 DFQATT and CDR2 SNEGSKA (reference sequence). The CDR3 totals 14 residues.

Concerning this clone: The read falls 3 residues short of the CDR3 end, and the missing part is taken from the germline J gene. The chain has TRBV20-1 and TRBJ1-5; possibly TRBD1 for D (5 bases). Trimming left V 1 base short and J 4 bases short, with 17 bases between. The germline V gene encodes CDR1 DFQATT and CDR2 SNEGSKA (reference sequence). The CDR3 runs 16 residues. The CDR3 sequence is CSARGGETLLNQPQHF. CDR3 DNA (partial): TGCAGTGCTAGAGGAGGGGAGACGCTATTGAATCAGCCC.

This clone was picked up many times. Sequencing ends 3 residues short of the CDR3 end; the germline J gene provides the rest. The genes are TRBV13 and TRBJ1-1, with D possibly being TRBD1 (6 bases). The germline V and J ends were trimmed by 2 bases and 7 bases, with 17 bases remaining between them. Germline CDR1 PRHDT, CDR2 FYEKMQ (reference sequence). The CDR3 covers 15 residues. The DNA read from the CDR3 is TGTGCCAGCAGCTTATCAGGGGAGGCAGGGCTTGAA. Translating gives CASSLSGEAGLE. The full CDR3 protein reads CASSLSGEAGLEAFF.

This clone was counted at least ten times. CDR3 bases read: TGCGCCAGTGCCCTAGGGGGAGTCCAAGAGACC. Protein: CASALGGVQET. The entire CDR3 is CASALGGVQETQYF. V and J are TRBV5-1 and TRBJ2-5; possible D gene TRBD1, 6 bases. The read halts 3 residues ahead of the CDR3 end, with the missing end drawn from the germline J gene. CDR1 and CDR2 (germline): SGHRS, YFSETQ. The CDR3 is made up of 14 amino acids. Trimming stripped 8 bases from V and 1 base from J, with 15 bases between.

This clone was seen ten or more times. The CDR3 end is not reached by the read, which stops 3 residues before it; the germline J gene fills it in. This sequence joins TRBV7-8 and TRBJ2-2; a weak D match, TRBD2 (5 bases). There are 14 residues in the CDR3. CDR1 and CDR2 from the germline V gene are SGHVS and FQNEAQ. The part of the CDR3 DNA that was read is TGTGCCAGCAGCTTACGAACTAGGGATGAAAAG. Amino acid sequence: CASSLRTRDEK. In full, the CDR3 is CASSLRTRDEKLFF.

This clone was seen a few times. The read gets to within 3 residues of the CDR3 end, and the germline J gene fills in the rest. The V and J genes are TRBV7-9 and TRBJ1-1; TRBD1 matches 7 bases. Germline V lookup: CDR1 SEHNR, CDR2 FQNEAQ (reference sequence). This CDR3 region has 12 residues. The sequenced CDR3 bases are TGTGCCAGCAGCCCACAGGGGTATGGC. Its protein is CASSPQGYG. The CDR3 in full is CASSPQGYGAFF.

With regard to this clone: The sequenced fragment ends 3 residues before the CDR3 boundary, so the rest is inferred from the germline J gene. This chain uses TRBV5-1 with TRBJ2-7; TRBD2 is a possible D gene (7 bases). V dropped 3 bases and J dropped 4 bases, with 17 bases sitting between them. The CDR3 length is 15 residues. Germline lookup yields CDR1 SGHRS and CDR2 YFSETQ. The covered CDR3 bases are TGCGCCAGCAGCTCACAAGGGGGGGGGCCTTACGAG. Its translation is CASSSQGGGPYE. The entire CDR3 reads CASSSQGGGPYEQYF.

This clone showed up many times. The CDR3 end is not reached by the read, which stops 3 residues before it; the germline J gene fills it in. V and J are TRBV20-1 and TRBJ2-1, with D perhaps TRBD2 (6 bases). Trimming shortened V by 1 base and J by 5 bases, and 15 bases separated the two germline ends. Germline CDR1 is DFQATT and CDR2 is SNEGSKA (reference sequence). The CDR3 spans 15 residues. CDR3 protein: CSARGRTTPDNEQFF. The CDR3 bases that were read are TGCAGTGCTAGAGGACGGACTACGCCCGACAATGAG.

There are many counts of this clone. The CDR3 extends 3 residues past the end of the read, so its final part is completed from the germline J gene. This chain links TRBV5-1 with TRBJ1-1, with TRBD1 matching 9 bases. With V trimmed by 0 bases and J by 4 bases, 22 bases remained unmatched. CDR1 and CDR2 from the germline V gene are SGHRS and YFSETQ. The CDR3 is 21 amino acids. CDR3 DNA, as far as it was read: TGCGCCAGCAGCTTGGCCAGGGGACAGGGCCCCGCCGGGGAATATAGCACTGAA. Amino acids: CASSLARGQGPAGEYSTE. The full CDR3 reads CASSLARGQGPAGEYSTEAFF.

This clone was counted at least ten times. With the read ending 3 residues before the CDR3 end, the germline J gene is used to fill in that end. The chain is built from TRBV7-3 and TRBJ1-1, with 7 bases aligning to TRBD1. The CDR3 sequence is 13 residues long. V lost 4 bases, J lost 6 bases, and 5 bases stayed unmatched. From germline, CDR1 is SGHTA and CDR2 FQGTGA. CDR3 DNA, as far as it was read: TGTGCCAGCAGCTCAGGGGGAATGGCTGAA. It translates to CASSSGGMAE. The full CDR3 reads CASSSGGMAEAFF.

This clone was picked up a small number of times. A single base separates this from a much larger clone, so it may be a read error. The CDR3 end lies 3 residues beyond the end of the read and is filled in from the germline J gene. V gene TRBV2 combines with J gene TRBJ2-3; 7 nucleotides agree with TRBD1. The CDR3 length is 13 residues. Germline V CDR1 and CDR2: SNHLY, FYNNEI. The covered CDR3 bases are TGTGCCAGCAGGATACAGGGGAACCAGCCG. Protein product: CASRIQGNQP. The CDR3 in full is CASRIQGNQPQYF.

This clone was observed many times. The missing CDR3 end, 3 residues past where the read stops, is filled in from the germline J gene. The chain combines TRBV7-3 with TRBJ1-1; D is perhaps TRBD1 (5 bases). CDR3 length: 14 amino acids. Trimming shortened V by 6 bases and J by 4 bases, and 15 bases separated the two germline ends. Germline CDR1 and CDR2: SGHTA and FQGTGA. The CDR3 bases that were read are TGTGCCAGCAGGCCTAGTACGGGGGTCACTGAA. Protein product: CASRPSTGVTE. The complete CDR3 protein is CASRPSTGVTEAFF.

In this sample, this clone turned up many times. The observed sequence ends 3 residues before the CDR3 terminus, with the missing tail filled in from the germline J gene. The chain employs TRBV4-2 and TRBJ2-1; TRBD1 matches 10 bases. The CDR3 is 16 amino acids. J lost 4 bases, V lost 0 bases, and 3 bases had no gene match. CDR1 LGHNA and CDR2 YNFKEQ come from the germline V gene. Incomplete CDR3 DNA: TGTGCCAGCAGCCAAGAGGGGGACAGGGGATACAATGAG. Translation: CASSQEGDRGYNE. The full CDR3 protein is CASSQEGDRGYNEQFF.

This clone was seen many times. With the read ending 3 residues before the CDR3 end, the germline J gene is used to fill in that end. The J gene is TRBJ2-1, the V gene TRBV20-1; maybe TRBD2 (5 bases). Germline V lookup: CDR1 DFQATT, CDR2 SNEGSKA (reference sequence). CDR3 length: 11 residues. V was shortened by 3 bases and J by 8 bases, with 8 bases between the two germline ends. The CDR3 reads CSASLAHEQFF. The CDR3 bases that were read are TGCAGTGCTAGTCTAGCCCATGAG.

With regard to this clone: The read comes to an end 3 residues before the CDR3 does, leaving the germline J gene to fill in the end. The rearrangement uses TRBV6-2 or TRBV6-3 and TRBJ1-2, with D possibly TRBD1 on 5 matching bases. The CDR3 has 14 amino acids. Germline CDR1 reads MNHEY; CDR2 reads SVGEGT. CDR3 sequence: CASSSGAYTDTYTF. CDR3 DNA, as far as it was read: TGTGCCAGCAGCAGCGGGGCCTACACAGATACC.

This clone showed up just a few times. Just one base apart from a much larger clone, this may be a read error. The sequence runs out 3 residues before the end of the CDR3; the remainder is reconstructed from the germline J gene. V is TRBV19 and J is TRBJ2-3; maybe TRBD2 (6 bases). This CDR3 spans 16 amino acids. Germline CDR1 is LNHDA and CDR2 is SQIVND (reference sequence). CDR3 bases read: TGTGCCACTAGTGGCTCCCCCAGCGGTGGGAGGAATACG. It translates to CATSGSPSGGRNT. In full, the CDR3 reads CATSGSPSGGRNTQYF.

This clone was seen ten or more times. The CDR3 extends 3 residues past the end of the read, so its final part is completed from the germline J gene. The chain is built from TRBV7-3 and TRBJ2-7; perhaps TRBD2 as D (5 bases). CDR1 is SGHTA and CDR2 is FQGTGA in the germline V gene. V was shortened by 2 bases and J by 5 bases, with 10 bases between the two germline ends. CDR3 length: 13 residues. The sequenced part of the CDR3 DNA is TGTGCCAGCAGCTTAGACTATCTGAACGAG. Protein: CASSLDYLNE. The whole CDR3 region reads CASSLDYLNEQYF.

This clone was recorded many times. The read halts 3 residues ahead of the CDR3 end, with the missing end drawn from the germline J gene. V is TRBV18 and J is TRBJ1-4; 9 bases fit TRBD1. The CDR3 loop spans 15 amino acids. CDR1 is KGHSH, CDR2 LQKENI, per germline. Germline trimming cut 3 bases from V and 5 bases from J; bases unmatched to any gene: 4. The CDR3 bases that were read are TGTGCCAGCTCACCCAGAGGGACAGGGAATGAAAAA. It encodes CASSPRGTGNEK. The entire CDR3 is CASSPRGTGNEKLFF.